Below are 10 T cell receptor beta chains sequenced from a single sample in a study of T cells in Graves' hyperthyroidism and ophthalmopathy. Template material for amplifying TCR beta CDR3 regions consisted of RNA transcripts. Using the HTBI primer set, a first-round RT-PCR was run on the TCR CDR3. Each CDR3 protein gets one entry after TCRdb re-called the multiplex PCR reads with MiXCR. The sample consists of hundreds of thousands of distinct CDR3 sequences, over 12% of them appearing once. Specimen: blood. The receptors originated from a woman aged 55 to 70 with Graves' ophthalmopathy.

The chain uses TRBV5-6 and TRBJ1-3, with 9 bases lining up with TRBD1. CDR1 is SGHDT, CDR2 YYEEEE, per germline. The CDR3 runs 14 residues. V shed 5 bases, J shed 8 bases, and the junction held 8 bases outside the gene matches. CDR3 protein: CASSSDRGLHTIYF. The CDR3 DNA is TGTGCCAGCAGTTCGGACAGGGGTTTACACACCATATATTTT.

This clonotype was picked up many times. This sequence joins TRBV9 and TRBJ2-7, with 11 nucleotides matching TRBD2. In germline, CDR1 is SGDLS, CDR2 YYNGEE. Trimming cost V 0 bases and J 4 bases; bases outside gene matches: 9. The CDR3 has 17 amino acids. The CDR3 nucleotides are TGTGCCAGCAGCGTAGGGCCGGGAGCTAGCGGGAGGTACGAGCAGTACTTC. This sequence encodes CASSVGPGASGRYEQYF.

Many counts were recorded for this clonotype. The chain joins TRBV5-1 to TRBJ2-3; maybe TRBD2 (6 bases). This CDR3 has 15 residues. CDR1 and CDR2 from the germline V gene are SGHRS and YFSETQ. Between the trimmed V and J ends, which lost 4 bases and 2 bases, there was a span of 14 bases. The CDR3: CASSHPGRNTDTQYF. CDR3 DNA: TGCGCCAGCAGCCACCCAGGGAGGAACACAGATACGCAGTATTTT.

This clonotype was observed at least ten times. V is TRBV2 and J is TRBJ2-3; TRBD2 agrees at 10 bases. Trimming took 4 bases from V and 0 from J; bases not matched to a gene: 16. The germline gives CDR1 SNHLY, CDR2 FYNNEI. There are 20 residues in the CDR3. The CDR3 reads CASSVKSSGRLGTSTDTQYF. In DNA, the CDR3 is TGTGCCAGCAGTGTTAAGTCTAGCGGGAGATTAGGGACTAGCACAGATACGCAGTATTTT.

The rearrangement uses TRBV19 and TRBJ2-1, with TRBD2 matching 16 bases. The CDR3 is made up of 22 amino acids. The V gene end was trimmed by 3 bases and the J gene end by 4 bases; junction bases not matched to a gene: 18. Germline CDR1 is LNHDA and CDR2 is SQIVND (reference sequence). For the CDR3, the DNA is TGTGCCAGTAGTATTGAGAGTTTGGGACTAGCGGGAGGGCCGGGTGGGTACAATGAGCAGTTCTTC. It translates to CASSIESLGLAGGPGGYNEQFF.

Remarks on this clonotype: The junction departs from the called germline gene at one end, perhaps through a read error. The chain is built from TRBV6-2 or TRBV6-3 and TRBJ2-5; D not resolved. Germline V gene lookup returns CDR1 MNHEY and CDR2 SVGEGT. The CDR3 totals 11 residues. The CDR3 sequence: CASSYSGRQHF. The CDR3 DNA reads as TGTGCCAGCAGTTACTCGGGCAGGCAACACTTC.

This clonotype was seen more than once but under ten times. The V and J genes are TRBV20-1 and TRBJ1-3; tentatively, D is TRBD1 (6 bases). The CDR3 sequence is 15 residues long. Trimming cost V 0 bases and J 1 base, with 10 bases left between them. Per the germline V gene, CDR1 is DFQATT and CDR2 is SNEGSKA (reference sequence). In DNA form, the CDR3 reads TGCAGTGCTAGAGATGGCAGGGGATCTGGAAACACCATATATTTT. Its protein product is CSARDGRGSGNTIYF.

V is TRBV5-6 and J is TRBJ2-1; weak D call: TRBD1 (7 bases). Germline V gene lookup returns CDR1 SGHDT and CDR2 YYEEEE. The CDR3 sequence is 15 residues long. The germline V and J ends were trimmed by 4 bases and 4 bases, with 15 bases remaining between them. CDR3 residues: CASSPWQGGYNEQFF. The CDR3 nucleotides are TGTGCCAGCAGCCCATGGCAGGGGGGATACAATGAGCAGTTCTTC.

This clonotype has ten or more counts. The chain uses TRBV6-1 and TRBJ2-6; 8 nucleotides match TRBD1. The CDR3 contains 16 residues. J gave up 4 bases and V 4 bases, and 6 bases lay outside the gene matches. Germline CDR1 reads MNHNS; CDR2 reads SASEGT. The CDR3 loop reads CASSARGPDGANVLTF. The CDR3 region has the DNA TGTGCCAGCAGTGCCAGGGGGCCTGACGGGGCCAACGTCCTGACTTTC.

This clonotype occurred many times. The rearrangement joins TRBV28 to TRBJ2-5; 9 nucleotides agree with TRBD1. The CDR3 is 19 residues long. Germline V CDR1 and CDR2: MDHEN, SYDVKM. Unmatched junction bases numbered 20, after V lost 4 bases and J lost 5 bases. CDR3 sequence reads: CASSSPLNPGTGWRETQYF. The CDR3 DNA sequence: TGTGCCAGCAGTTCCCCCCTAAATCCCGGGACAGGGTGGAGGGAGACCCAGTACTTC.